One T cell receptor (beta chain) is described in this entry. Its specificity is not known. The data stem from a study of OX40 agonist ivuxolimab in advanced cancers. Across the study: Prior anti-PD-1, anti-PD-L1 or anti-CTLA-4 therapy did not bar entry, and about 38% had some.

Assay: immunoSEQ multiplex PCR; the TCRdb copy retains only in-frame clones and omits some. The profile shows approximately 51,000 clones, around 77% of them singletons. Overall study results and limits: Relative to CD4+ cells, CD8+ T cells on average had more expanded clones.

The V and J ends lost 2 bases and 10 bases, in that order; junction bases with no gene match: 12. The germline gives CDR1 LNHDA, CDR2 SQIVND (reference sequence). The CDR3 is 17 amino acids. This sequence originates from an adult with an advanced solid tumor such as melanoma, head and neck, liver or kidney cancer. The chain carries TRBV19 and TRBJ2-1; 12 bases align to TRBD1. Source: CD4+ or CD8+ T cells sorted from blood, taken in a trial of the OX40 agonist ivuxolimab. CDR3 in DNA: TGTGCCAGTAGTATAAGCGGGACAGGGGGCGCCCGGGGGGAGCAGTTCTTC. Residues: CASSISGTGGARGEQFF.